Sequencing of this T cell receptor (beta chain) was carried out in a study of shared clonotypes between healthy human individuals. Overall study: The study used three CD4 naive, three CD4 memory, two CD8 naive and one CD8 memory plate per donor. General study points: Clonotypes shared by all four donors outscored non-shared clonotypes in generation probability.

The V end was cut by 7 bases, the J end by 0 bases, with 7 bases between. The CDR3 is made up of 12 amino acids. Germline values: CDR1 MNHEY, CDR2 SMNVEV (reference sequence). This clone is a singleton in its sample. Its antigen is undetermined. A far larger clone is only one base removed, so a read error is likely. Naive-designated CD8 cells lacked CD45RO, were positively enriched for CCR7, and omitted terminally differentiated effector memory CD45RA+ cells. The protocol was immunoSEQ multiplex PCR, while the TCRdb copy is restricted to in-frame clones and leaves out a portion. The sample lists some 800,000 clones, about 92% occurring once.

Sequencing was done on a sample of naive CD8+ T cells sorted from blood. The gene calls are TRBV27 and TRBJ2-7, with a possible D match to TRBD1 (6 bases). This clonotype was obtained from a man aged 25-45 years in good health. CDR3: CASKGDSYEQYF. Written as DNA, the CDR3 is TGTGCCAGCAAGGGGGACTCCTACGAGCAGTACTTC.